This is a list of T cell receptor beta chains from one sample in a study of vaccination and CD4 T cells after COVID-19. TCRdb reprocessed the PCR reads via MiXCR and lists one record per CDR3 protein. The repertoire holds 9,500 or so distinct CDR3 sequences, around 67% seen once, with roughly 10% in the top ten. For these TCRs, the target antigens are not known. Sequenced material: CD4+ T cells from blood, cultured in vitro, taken before SARS-CoV-2 vaccination. All receptors come from a human donor who had recovered from COVID-19. CDR3s include the opening cysteine and the closing phenylalanine or tryptophan. The D gene is left open where the match is weak. For some rows the clone size is stated as once, few or many, or as a class when expanded; others skip it.

>TRBV6-2/TRBV6-3|TRBJ1-6|NA|NA
TGTGCCAGCAGGAGGGACGTCTATAATTCACCCCTCCACTTT
CASRRDVYNSPLHF
>TRBV24-1|TRBJ2-1|TRBD2|few
TGTGCCACCAGTACTACTAGCGGGGGGTGGGGTGAGCAGTTCTTC
CATSTTSGGWGEQFF
>TRBV5-1|TRBJ2-5|NA|NA
TGCGCCAGCAACGCTGACAGCCAGACCCAGTACTTC
CASNADSQTQYF
>TRBV7-8|TRBJ2-3|TRBD2|NA
TGTGCCAGCAGCGAGACTAGGACTAGCGGGTTTACGCAGTATTTT
CASSETRTSGFTQYF
>TRBV19|TRBJ1-3|NA|NA
TGTGCCAGTAGTAACCCGGGACGGTCGTCCGGTGACACCATATATTTT
CASSNPGRSSGDTIYF
>TRBV12-3/TRBV12-4|TRBJ2-5|NA|NA
TGTGCCAGCAGTTTCGTCGACAGGCAAGAGACCCAGTACTTC
CASSFVDRQETQYF
>TRBV10-3|TRBJ2-7|NA|NA
TGTGCCATCAGTGAGGCTCGACCCGTCACCTACGAGCAGTACTTC
CAISEARPVTYEQYF
>TRBV20-1|TRBJ2-7|NA|NA
TGCAGTGGTACAGGGAGAATAGGTTACGAGCAGTACTTC
CSGTGRIGYEQYF
>TRBV6-1|TRBJ2-5|NA|once
TGTGCCAGCACCTCCGGAGCAGGGGAAGAGACCCAGTACTTC
CASTSGAGEETQYF
>TRBV7-8|TRBJ2-5|NA|NA
TGTGCCAGCAGCCCACCCAGGCGCGAGACCCAGTACTTC
CASSPPRRETQYF
>TRBV24-1|TRBJ2-1|NA|NA
TGTGCCACCAGTGACGGTCTGGGGCGGGGACACTACAATGAGCAGTTCTTC
CATSDGLGRGHYNEQFF
>TRBV20-1|TRBJ1-2|NA|NA
TGCAGTGCTAGAGATTCCAGAGGGAGCCTTGGCCACTATGGCTACACCTTC
CSARDSRGSLGHYGYTF
>TRBV5-4|TRBJ1-2|NA|NA
TGTGCCAGCAGCTCAGGGACCGTTCGATATGGCTACACCTTC
CASSSGTVRYGYTF
>TRBV7-9|TRBJ1-2|NA|NA
TGTGCCAGCAGCCCCTGGGAGGTCCCTAACTATGGCTACACCTTC
CASSPWEVPNYGYTF
>TRBV2|TRBJ2-7|NA|NA
TGTGCCAGCGGTCAGAACTACGAGCAGTACTTC
CASGQNYEQYF
>TRBV19|TRBJ2-6|NA|NA
TGTGCCAGTAGTACCTTGGGTGCCGGGGCCAACGTCCTGACTTTC
CASSTLGAGANVLTF
>TRBV5-4|TRBJ2-4|NA|NA
TGTGCCAGCAGCCGGGACTGGGGGGGCCCTAACATTCAGTACTTC
CASSRDWGGPNIQYF
>TRBV20-1|TRBJ2-1|NA|NA
TGCAGTGCTAGTGCCGTGGCAGATGGTGAGCAGTTCTTC
CSASAVADGEQFF
>TRBV7-7|TRBJ2-1|NA|NA
TGTGCTAGCAGTCCGTTGACAGATTACAATGAGCAGTTCTTC
CASSPLTDYNEQFF
>TRBV20-1|TRBJ2-7|NA|NA
TGCAGTGCTAGGGTGGACACGATGGGGGAGCAGTACTTC
CSARVDTMGEQYF
>TRBV7-9|TRBJ1-6|TRBD1|NA
TGTGCCAGCAGTGGACAGGGCAATTCACCCCTCCACTTT
CASSGQGNSPLHF
>TRBV12-3/TRBV12-4|TRBJ2-7|NA|NA
TGTGCCAGCAGCCGTCGACAGGGAGGCTCCTACGAGCAGTACTTC
CASSRRQGGSYEQYF
>TRBV19|TRBJ2-3|NA|NA
TGTGCCAGTAGTCAGCCCTCCGCCGCAGATACGCAGTATTTT
CASSQPSAADTQYF
>TRBV20-1|TRBJ1-5|NA|NA
TGCAGTGCCAGTCCGGGCAGGGCAGAGGCCCAGCCCCAGCATTTT
CSASPGRAEAQPQHF
>TRBV6-1|TRBJ2-7|NA|NA
TGTGCCAGCAGTGAAGAGCTTACGCAGTACTTC
CASSEELTQYF
>TRBV20-1|TRBJ1-6|TRBD1|NA
TGCAGTGCTAGAGATTTGAAGGGACAGACTAATTCACCCCTCCACTTT
CSARDLKGQTNSPLHF
>TRBV20-1|TRBJ2-5|NA|few
TGCAGTGCTAGAAGGCCAGTTCCGGGACTGCAGGCGGACGAGACCCAGTACTTC
CSARRPVPGLQADETQYF
>TRBV20-1|TRBJ2-5|TRBD1|NA
TGCAGTGCAAGTGGACAGGGCGTAGAGACCCAGTACTTC
CSASGQGVETQYF
>TRBV20-1|TRBJ1-2|NA|NA
TGCAGTGCTACGGGGGATCACGGCTATGGCTACACCTTC
CSATGDHGYGYTF
>TRBV20-1|TRBJ2-1|TRBD2|NA
TGCAGTGCTAGGGCGGGAGGTACCTACAATGAGCAGTTCTTC
CSARAGGTYNEQFF
>TRBV6-1|TRBJ2-3|NA|NA
TGTGCCAGCAGTGGGACCGCAGATACGCAGTATTTT
CASSGTADTQYF
>TRBV6-1|TRBJ2-1|NA|NA
TGTGCCAGCAGTGGAAGAACGGGAGCCTCCTACAATGAGCAGTTCTTC
CASSGRTGASYNEQFF
>TRBV20-1|TRBJ2-2|NA|NA
TGCAGTGCAAACCCCAGTAATCCGAACACCGGGGAGCTGTTTTTT
CSANPSNPNTGELFF
>TRBV15|TRBJ2-1|NA|NA
TGTGCCACCAGGGACCCCGGCTCCTACAATGAGCAGTTCTTC
CATRDPGSYNEQFF
>TRBV12-3/TRBV12-4|TRBJ2-3|NA|large
TGTGCCAGCAGCAGAGGACCCGGCACAGATACGCAGTATTTT
CASSRGPGTDTQYF
>TRBV24-1|TRBJ2-5|NA|NA
TGTGCCACCAGTGATTTAGTGGGCGGAGTCCACCAAGAGACCCAGTACTTC
CATSDLVGGVHQETQYF
>TRBV4-1|TRBJ1-4|TRBD1|NA
TGCGCCAGCATGGGGACAGGGGTTGATGAAAAACTGTTTTTT
CASMGTGVDEKLFF
>TRBV24-1|TRBJ2-5|TRBD2|once
TGTGCCACCAGTGATGCCACTAGCGGGAGAGTGGTCGGGGAGACCCAGTACTTC
CATSDATSGRVVGETQYF
>TRBV4-1|TRBJ2-7|TRBD1|few
TGCGCCAGCAGCCAAGGGCGGCAGGGGGCCTACGAGCAGTACTTC
CASSQGRQGAYEQYF
>TRBV24-1|TRBJ2-3|NA|few
TGTGCCAACTCGGGGGCCATTAGGCAGTATTTT
CANSGAIRQYF